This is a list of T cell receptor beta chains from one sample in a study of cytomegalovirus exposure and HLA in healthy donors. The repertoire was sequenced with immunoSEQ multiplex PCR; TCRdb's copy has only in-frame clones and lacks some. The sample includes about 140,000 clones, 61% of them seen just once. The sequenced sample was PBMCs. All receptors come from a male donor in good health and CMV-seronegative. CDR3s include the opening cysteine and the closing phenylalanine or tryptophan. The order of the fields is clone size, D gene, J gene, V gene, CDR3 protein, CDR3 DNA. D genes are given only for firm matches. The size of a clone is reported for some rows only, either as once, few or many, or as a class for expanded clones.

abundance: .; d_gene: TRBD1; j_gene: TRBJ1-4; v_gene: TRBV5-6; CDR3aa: CASSPPNRGLAKLFF; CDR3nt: TGTGCCAGCAGCCCGCCAAACAGGGGGTTAGCAAAACTGTTTTTT
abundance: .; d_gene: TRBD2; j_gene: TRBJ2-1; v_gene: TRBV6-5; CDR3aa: CASSYPGTNHEQFF; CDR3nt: TGTGCCAGCAGTTACCCTGGGACTAACCATGAGCAGTTCTTC
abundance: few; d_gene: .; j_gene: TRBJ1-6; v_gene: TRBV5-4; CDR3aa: CASSLDSSSSGSPLHF; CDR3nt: TGTGCCAGCAGCTTAGACTCATCAAGTTCTGGCTCACCCCTCCACTTT
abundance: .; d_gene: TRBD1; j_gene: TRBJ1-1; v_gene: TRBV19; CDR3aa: CASRAQGAASTEAFF; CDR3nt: TGTGCCAGTAGGGCACAGGGGGCGGCTTCCACTGAAGCTTTCTTT
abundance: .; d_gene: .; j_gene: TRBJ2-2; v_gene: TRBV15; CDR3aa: CATSRDRYSTGELFF; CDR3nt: TGTGCCACCAGCAGAGATCGGTACAGCACCGGGGAGCTGTTTTTT
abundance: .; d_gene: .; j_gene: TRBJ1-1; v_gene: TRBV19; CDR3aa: CASSLTGTGEAFF; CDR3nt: TGTGCCAGTAGTCTGACAGGTACTGGTGAAGCTTTCTTT
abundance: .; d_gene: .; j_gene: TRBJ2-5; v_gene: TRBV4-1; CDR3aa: CASSPGGTQYF; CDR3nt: TGCGCCAGCAGCCCAGGTGGGACCCAGTACTTC
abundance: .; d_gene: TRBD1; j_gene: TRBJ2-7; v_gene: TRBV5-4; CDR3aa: CASSPGTGSPNEQYF; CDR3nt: TGTGCCAGCAGCCCCGGGACAGGGTCCCCTAACGAGCAGTACTTC
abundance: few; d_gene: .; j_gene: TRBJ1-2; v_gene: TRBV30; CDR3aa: CAWERDRGSYGYTF; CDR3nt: TGTGCCTGGGAGCGGGACCGGGGTTCCTATGGCTACACCTTC
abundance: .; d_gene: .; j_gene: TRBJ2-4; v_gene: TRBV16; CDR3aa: CASSQSRQGENIQYF; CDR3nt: TGTGCCAGCAGCCAATCTCGGCAGGGCGAGAACATTCAGTACTTC
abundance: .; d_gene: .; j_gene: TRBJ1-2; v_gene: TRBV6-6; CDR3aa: CASSQQGPNYGYTF; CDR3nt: TGTGCCAGCAGTCAACAGGGACCTAACTATGGCTACACCTTC
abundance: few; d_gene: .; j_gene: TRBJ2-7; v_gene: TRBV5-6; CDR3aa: CASSFGGRGTYEQYF; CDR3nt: TGTGCCAGCAGCTTTGGCGGGCGGGGAACCTACGAGCAGTACTTC
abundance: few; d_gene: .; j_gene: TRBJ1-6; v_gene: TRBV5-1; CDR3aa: CASSSNLDSNSPLHF; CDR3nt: TGCGCCAGCAGCTCCAATTTGGACAGTAATTCACCCCTCCACTTT
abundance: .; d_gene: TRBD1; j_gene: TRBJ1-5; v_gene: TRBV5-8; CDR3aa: CASSRGTGAQPQHF; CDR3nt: TGTGCCAGCAGCCGCGGGACAGGGGCTCAGCCCCAGCATTTT
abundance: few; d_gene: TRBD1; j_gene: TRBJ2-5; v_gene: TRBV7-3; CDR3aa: CASSLFGQGKMGETQYF; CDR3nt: TGTGCCAGCAGCCTTTTCGGACAGGGGAAAATGGGGGAGACCCAGTACTTC
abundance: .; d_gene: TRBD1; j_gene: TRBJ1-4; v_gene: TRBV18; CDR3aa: CASSPSQGVPAWEKLFF; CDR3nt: TGTGCCAGCTCACCCTCCCAGGGGGTCCCAGCTTGGGAAAAACTGTTTTTT
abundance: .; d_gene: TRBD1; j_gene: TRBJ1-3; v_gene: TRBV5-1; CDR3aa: CASSSGRGQGSGNTIYF; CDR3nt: TGCGCCAGCAGCTCCGGACGGGGACAGGGGTCTGGAAACACCATATATTTT
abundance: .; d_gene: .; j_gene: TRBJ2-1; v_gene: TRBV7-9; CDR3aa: CASSLILGDGYNEQFF; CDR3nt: TGTGCCAGCAGCTTAATTCTAGGAGACGGCTACAATGAGCAGTTCTTC
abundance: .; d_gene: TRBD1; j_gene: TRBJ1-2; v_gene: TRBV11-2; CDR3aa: CASSSGTVYGYTF; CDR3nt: TGTGCCAGCAGCTCTGGGACAGTCTATGGCTACACCTTC
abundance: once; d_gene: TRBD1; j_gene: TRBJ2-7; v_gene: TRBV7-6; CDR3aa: CASSVRGDRGAYEQYF; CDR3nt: TGTGCCAGCAGCGTCCGGGGGGACAGGGGAGCCTACGAGCAGTACTTC
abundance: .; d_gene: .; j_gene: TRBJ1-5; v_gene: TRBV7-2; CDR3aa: CASSPNSNNQPQHF; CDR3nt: TGTGCCAGCAGCCCAAACAGTAACAATCAGCCCCAGCATTTT
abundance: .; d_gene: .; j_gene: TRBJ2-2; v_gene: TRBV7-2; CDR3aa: CASSLRRGTPNTGELFF; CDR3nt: TGTGCCAGCAGCTTACGACGGGGGACCCCGAACACCGGGGAGCTGTTTTTT
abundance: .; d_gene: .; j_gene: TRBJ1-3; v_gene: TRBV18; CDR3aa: CASSTGQSSGNTIYF; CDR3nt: TGTGCCAGCTCAACAGGACAGAGCTCTGGAAACACCATATATTTT
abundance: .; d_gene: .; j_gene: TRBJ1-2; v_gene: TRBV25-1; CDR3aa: CASSLSQGNVYGYTF; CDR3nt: TGTGCCAGCAGTCTATCGCAGGGAAACGTTTATGGCTACACCTTC
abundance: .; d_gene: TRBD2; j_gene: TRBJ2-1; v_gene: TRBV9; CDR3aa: CASSSTSGATYNEQFF; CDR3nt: TGTGCCAGCAGCTCTACTAGCGGGGCAACCTACAATGAGCAGTTCTTC
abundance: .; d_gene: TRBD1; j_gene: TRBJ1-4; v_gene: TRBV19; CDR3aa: CASSNTGTANEKLFF; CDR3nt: TGTGCCAGTAGTAACACCGGGACAGCAAATGAAAAACTGTTTTTT
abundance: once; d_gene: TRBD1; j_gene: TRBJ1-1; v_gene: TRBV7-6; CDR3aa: CASSSQGFTEAFF; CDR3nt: TGTGCCAGCAGCTCACAGGGGTTCACTGAAGCTTTCTTT
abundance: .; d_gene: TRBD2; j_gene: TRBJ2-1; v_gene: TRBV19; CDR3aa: CASSSILAGGWNEQFF; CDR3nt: TGTGCCAGTAGTAGTATACTAGCGGGGGGCTGGAATGAGCAGTTCTTC
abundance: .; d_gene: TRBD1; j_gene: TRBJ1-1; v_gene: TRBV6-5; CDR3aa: CASSYTEQGTTEAFF; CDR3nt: TGTGCCAGCAGTTACACGGAACAGGGGACGACTGAAGCTTTCTTT
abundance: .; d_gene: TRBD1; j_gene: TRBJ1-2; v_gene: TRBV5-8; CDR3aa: CASSPTGGDYGYTF; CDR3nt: TGTGCCAGCAGCCCTACAGGGGGGGACTATGGCTACACCTTC
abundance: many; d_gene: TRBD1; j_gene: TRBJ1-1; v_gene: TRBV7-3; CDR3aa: CASSTRQGMLEAFF; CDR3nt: TGTGCCAGCAGCACCCGACAGGGGATGCTTGAAGCTTTCTTT
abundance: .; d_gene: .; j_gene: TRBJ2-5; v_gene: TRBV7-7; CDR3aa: CASSTGWGNGVAQYF; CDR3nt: TGTGCTAGCAGCACAGGGTGGGGCAACGGGGTTGCCCAGTACTTC
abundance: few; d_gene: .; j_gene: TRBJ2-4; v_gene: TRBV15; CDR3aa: CATSRVGDIQYF; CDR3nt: TGTGCCACCAGCAGAGTCGGGGACATTCAGTACTTC
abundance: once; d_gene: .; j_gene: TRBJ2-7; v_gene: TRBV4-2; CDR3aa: CASSQGGGSYEQYF; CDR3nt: TGTGCCAGCAGCCAAGGTGGGGGGTCATACGAGCAGTACTTC
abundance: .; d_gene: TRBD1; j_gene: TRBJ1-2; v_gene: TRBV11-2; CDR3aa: CASSSVRRDRLPLNYGYTF; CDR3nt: TGTGCCAGCAGCTCGGTCCGCCGGGACAGGCTACCGCTTAACTATGGCTACACCTTC
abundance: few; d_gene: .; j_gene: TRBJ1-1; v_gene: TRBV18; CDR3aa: CASSSTGWGNTEAFF; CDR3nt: TGTGCCAGCTCATCTACAGGGTGGGGGAACACTGAAGCTTTCTTT
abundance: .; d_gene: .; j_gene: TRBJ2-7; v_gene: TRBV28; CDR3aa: CASSQQEYEQYF; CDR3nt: TGTGCCAGCAGCCAACAGGAGTACGAGCAGTACTTC
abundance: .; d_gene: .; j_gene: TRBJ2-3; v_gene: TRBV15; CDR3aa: CATSRGSRDTQYF; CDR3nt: TGTGCCACCAGCAGAGGATCCAGGGATACGCAGTATTTT
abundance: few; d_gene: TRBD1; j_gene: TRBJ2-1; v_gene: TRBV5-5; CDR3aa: CASSLQGYFYNEQFF; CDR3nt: TGTGCCAGCAGCCTACAGGGGTACTTCTACAATGAGCAGTTCTTC
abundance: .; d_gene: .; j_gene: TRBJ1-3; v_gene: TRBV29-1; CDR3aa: CSAREGASGNTIYF; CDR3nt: TGCAGCGCCCGTGAGGGCGCCTCTGGAAACACCATATATTTT
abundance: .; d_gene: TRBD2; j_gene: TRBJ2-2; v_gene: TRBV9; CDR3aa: CASSGLAGTTGELFF; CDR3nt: TGTGCCAGCAGCGGACTAGCGGGAACAACCGGGGAGCTGTTTTTT
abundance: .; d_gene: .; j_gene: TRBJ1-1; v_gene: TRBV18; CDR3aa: CASSRDRNTEAFF; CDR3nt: TGTGCCAGCTCACGAGACAGGAACACTGAAGCTTTCTTT
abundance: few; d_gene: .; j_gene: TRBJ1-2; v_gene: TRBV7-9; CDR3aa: CASSPGQRYGYTF; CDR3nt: TGTGCCAGCAGCCCTGGACAGCGCTATGGCTACACCTTC
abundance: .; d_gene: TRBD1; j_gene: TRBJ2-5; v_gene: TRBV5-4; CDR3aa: CASSKQGARETQYF; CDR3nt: TGTGCCAGCAGTAAACAGGGGGCTCGAGAGACCCAGTACTTC
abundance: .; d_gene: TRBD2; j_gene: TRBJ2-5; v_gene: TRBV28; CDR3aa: CASEAPGLLGTSGRFQETQYF; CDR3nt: TGTGCCAGCGAAGCCCCGGGACTCCTAGGGACTAGCGGGAGGTTTCAAGAGACCCAGTACTTC
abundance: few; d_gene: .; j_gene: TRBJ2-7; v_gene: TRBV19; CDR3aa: CASSAGLNYEQYF; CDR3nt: TGTGCCAGTAGTGCCGGACTTAACTACGAGCAGTACTTC
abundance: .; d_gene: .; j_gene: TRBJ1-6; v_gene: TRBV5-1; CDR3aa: CASSLSTGRDNSPLHF; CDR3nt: TGCGCCAGCAGCTTGAGTACAGGGCGAGATAATTCACCCCTCCACTTT
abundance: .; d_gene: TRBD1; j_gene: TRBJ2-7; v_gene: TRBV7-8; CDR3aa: CASSETGGGGGSNYEQYF; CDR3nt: TGTGCCAGCAGCGAAACAGGGGGCGGCGGGGGCTCCAATTACGAGCAGTACTTC
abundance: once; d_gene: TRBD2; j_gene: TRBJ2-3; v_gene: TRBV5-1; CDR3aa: CASSPPGLAGTDTQYF; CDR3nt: TGCGCCAGCAGCCCCCCCGGACTAGCGGGCACAGATACGCAGTATTTT
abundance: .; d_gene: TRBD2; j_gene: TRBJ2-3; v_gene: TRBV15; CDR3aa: CATSRVGSGNTDTQYF; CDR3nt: TGTGCCACCAGCAGAGTTGGGAGCGGGAACACAGATACGCAGTATTTT
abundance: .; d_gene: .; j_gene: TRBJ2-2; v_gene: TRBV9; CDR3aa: CASSVGGLSSGELFF; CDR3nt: TGTGCCAGCAGCGTAGGCGGGCTCTCCTCCGGGGAGCTGTTTTTT
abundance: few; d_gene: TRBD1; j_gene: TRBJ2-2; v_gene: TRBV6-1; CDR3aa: CASSEGQGNTGELFF; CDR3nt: TGTGCCAGCAGTGAAGGACAGGGCAACACCGGGGAGCTGTTTTTT